Presented here are 14 T cell receptor beta chains from one specimen sequenced in a study of T-cell memory formation after mild COVID-19. MiXCR was run by TCRdb on the 5' RACE reads, yielding one entry per CDR3 protein. The top ten clones hold about 20% of a sample with about 340,000 distinct CDR3 sequences, approximately 14% of them seen once. Sequenced material: PBMCs or a T cell subset sorted from them (not recorded which). The receptor set was obtained from a man in his late teens or twenties who had mild COVID-19 (a few samples of this study predate the infection). Cell type and time point are not known.

This clonotype was observed a handful of times. This chain connects TRBV20-1 to TRBJ2-6; a possible D gene is TRBD1 (6 bases). Germline CDR1 DFQATT, CDR2 SNEGSKA (reference sequence). The V end was cut by 4 bases, the J end by 0 bases, with 16 bases between. The CDR3 has 17 residues. CDR3 nucleotides: TGCAGTGCTACTACGACAGGCTTACTCTCTGGGGCCAACGTCCTGACTTTC. Its protein product is CSATTTGLLSGANVLTF.

In its sample, this clonotype was seen a few times. This rearrangement joins TRBV10-2 to TRBJ2-6; 9 nucleotides match TRBD1. The V segment lost 7 bases and the J segment 0 bases; nucleotides outside the gene matches: 10. The CDR3 extends over 18 amino acids. From germline, CDR1 is WSHSY and CDR2 SAAADI. CDR3 sequence reads: CASTEPWTGDSGANVLTF. As DNA, the CDR3 is TGCGCCAGCACTGAACCCTGGACAGGGGACTCTGGGGCCAACGTCCTGACTTTC.

This clonotype appeared a single time. The rearrangement uses TRBV30 and TRBJ1-2, with a tentative D call TRBD1 (6 bases). The V end lost 8 bases, the J end lost 5 bases, and 18 bases lay between the germline ends. CDR3 length: 13 residues. Germline V gene data show CDR1 as GTSNPN and CDR2 as SVGIG (reference sequence). Here the CDR3 reads CAGTGTLLYGYTF. CDR3 coding DNA: TGTGCCGGGACCGGGACACTACTTTATGGCTACACCTTC.

This clonotype was observed a few times. The V and J genes are TRBV19 and TRBJ1-1; D is perhaps TRBD1 (6 bases). Germline CDR1 and CDR2: LNHDA and SQIVND (reference sequence). V was trimmed by 7 bases and J by 3 bases, leaving 15 bases between them. This CDR3 region has 14 residues. The CDR3 DNA reads as TGTGCCAGTATCTTACAGGGAGGGCACACTGAAGCTTTCTTT. Its translation is CASILQGGHTEAFF. Full variable domain (rest looked up from reference TRBV19 and TRBJ1-1): DGGITQSPKYLFRKEGQNVTLSCEQNLNHDAMYWYRQDPGQGLRLIYYSQIVNDFQKGDIAEGYSVSREKKESFPLTVTSAQKNPTAFYLCASILQGGHTEAFFGQGTRLTVV.

The chain employs TRBV4-1 and TRBJ1-4; D is ambiguous. Trimming removed 2 bases from V and 7 bases from J, with 11 bases in between. The CDR3 length is 14 residues. CDR1 and CDR2 from the germline V gene are MGHRA and YSYEKL. CDR3 loop: CASSQQRTSEKLFF. The CDR3 DNA reads as TGCGCCAGCAGCCAACAGAGAACGAGTGAAAAACTGTTTTTT.

This chain joins TRBV4-3 and TRBJ2-1, with D perhaps assigned TRBD1 or TRBD2 (5 bases each). CDR3 length equals 16 residues. V lost 0 bases and J 3 bases, leaving 12 bases between the germline ends. Germline CDR1 and CDR2: LGHNA and YSLEER. The CDR3 loop reads CASSQDGTLGYNEQFF. CDR3 bases: TGCGCCAGCAGCCAAGACGGGACCTTAGGCTACAATGAGCAGTTCTTC.

This clonotype was recorded a few times. The V and J genes are TRBV11-3 and TRBJ2-3; weak D call: TRBD1 (5 bases). Germline loops: CDR1 SGHNT, CDR2 YENEEA. Trimming removed 4 bases at V and 9 bases at J, with 14 bases between. The CDR3 extends over 13 amino acids. The chain's CDR3 is CASSSAGRRTQYF. In nucleotides, the CDR3 is TGTGCCAGCAGCTCGGCAGGGCGGCGGACGCAGTATTTT.

This clonotype was recorded once. The chain combines TRBV20-1 with TRBJ2-1; 8 bases agree with TRBD2. CDR3 length: 12 amino acids. CDR1 DFQATT and CDR2 SNEGSKA come from the germline V gene (reference sequence). The trim removed 6 bases at V and 6 bases at J, leaving 4 bases unmatched. CDR3 coding DNA: TGCAGTGCCGCGGGGGGCCCCAATGAGCAGTTCTTC. Protein product: CSAAGGPNEQFF.

Only a few counts were recorded for this clonotype. This rearrangement joins TRBV12-3 or TRBV12-4 to TRBJ1-1; D is unresolved. CDR3 length equals 13 residues. Trimming removed 8 bases at V and 0 bases at J, with 10 bases between. The CDR3 is CASELEVNTEAFF. The CDR3, as DNA: TGTGCCAGCGAACTGGAGGTGAACACTGAAGCTTTCTTT.

This rearrangement joins TRBV15 to TRBJ1-3; maybe TRBD1 (5 bases). The CDR3 is 16 amino acids. The V and J ends lost 4 bases and 0 bases respectively, with 13 bases between them. Germline loops: CDR1 LNHNV, CDR2 YYDKDF (reference sequence). The CDR3 spells CATSTYRTLSGNTIYF. CDR3 bases: TGTGCCACCAGCACCTACAGGACCCTCTCTGGAAACACCATATATTTT. Using reference TRBV15 and TRBJ1-3 for the parts outside the CDR3, the full variable domain is DAMVIQNPRYQVTQFGKPVTLSCSQTLNHNVMYWYQQKSSQAPKLLFHYYDKDFNNEADTPDNFQSRRPNTSFCFLDIRSPGLGDTAMYLCATSTYRTLSGNTIYFGEGSWLTVV.

This clonotype occurred many times. This chain joins TRBV4-2 and TRBJ1-2; D unresolved. CDR3 length: 16 amino acids. Trimming shortened V by 1 base and J by 3 bases, and 15 bases separated the two germline ends. CDR1 and CDR2 from the germline V gene are LGHNA and YNFKEQ. CDR3 protein: CASSQAGRLLDYGYTF. DNA for the CDR3: TGTGCCAGCAGCCAAGCTGGCAGACTTTTGGACTATGGCTACACCTTC.

The chain is built from TRBV28 and TRBJ1-2; 10 bases fit TRBD1. The V and J ends lost 2 bases and 7 bases, in that order; junction bases with no gene match: 7. The germline CDR1 and CDR2 sequences are MDHEN and SYDVKM. The CDR3 is 15 amino acids. This chain's CDR3 is CASSLRGQGTFGYTF. As DNA, the CDR3 is TGTGCCAGCAGTTTAAGGGGACAGGGGACGTTTGGCTACACCTTC.

This clonotype was seen many times. The chain has TRBV19 and TRBJ1-6; no reliable D call. Trimming took 7 bases from V and 10 from J, leaving 17 bases between them. Per the germline V gene, CDR1 is LNHDA and CDR2 is SQIVND (reference sequence). The CDR3 has 14 residues. This CDR3 reads CASTPDRDRSPLHF. The DNA for the CDR3 is TGTGCCAGTACGCCGGACCGGGATAGATCACCCCTCCACTTT.

This sequence joins TRBV7-3 and TRBJ2-5, with TRBD1 identical over 8 bases. J lost 5 bases, V lost 5 bases, and 10 bases had no gene match. The CDR3 contains 15 residues. The germline CDR1 and CDR2 sequences are SGHTA and FQGTGA. The CDR3 reads CASSQGAAEGETQYF. The CDR3 bases are TGTGCCAGCAGCCAGGGGGCCGCGGAGGGGGAGACCCAGTACTTC. The variable domain in full, with the rest retrieved from reference TRBV7-3 and TRBJ2-5, is GAGVSQTPSNKVTEKGKYVELRCDPISGHTALYWYRQSLGQGPEFLIYFQGTGAADDSGLPNDRFFAVRPEGSVSTLKIQRTERGDSAVYLCASSQGAAEGETQYFGPGTRLLVL.